One and the same sample provided the 10 T cell receptor beta chains below, sequenced in a study of monozygotic twins with inflammatory bowel disease. TCRdb processed the 5' RACE reads again and assigns one entry to each CDR3 protein, with no DNA. The table lists over 110,000 distinct CDR3 sequences. The material sequenced was blood. The receptors stem from a human donor with ulcerative colitis or Crohn's disease, or a healthy co-twin of an affected twin (not recorded which).

V usage is TRBV4-1 and J usage is TRBJ2-2; TCRdb indicates TRBD1, and absent DNA this call remains unverified. The CDR3 has 18 amino acids. Germline V CDR1 and CDR2: MGHRA, YSYEKL. This CDR3 reads CASSQQVAGGGNTGELFF.

V and J are TRBV30 and TRBJ1-1; TCRdb's D call, TRBD1, is unchecked because there is no DNA. The V gene's germline CDR1 is GTSNPN and CDR2 SVGIG (reference sequence). This CDR3 has 16 residues. The CDR3: CAEMLGTGKGSSEAFF.

The chain carries TRBV7-9 and TRBJ2-3; TCRdb lists TRBD2, though no DNA is available to test this call. Looked up from germline, CDR1 is SEHNR and CDR2 is FQNEAQ (reference sequence). The CDR3 is 14 amino acids. The CDR3 protein is CASSLGFSPDTQYF.

The chain couples TRBV4-1 to TRBJ1-5; no DNA is available, so the TRBD1 call from TCRdb remains unchecked. The CDR3 extends over 15 amino acids. Germline V lookup: CDR1 MGHRA, CDR2 YSYEKL. The CDR3 loop reads CASSHFRDSNQPQHF.

This CDR3 is CASSPPALRANTEAFF. V gene TRBV18 combines with J gene TRBJ1-1. Germline V lookup: CDR1 KGHSH, CDR2 LQKENI. The CDR3 contains 16 residues.

The genes are TRBV7-9 and TRBJ1-6. The CDR3 has 12 amino acids. From germline, CDR1 is SEHNR and CDR2 FQNEAQ (reference sequence). CDR3: CASSTGTRALHF.

J is TRBJ1-3 and V is TRBV2. CDR3 length: 15 residues. Germline values: CDR1 SNHLY, CDR2 FYNNEI. CDR3 loop: CASSLATVSGNTIYF.

The V and J genes are TRBV9 and TRBJ2-7; TCRdb outputs TRBD2, but without DNA this stays unchecked. Germline CDR1 SGDLS, CDR2 YYNGEE. There are 15 residues in the CDR3. This CDR3 reads CASSVGEAPIDEQYF.

The chain links TRBV5-1 to TRBJ2-3; there is no DNA to check the TCRdb D call of TRBD2. The CDR3 has 18 residues. The germline V gene encodes CDR1 SGHRS and CDR2 YFSETQ. The CDR3 sequence is CASSFGGLAGGRGDTQYF.

The V and J genes are TRBV14 and TRBJ2-1; TCRdb's D call of TRBD2 is untestable without DNA. Germline-derived CDR1 and CDR2 are SGHDN and FVKESK. The CDR3 sequence is 11 residues long. This chain's CDR3 is CASSQSPEQFF.